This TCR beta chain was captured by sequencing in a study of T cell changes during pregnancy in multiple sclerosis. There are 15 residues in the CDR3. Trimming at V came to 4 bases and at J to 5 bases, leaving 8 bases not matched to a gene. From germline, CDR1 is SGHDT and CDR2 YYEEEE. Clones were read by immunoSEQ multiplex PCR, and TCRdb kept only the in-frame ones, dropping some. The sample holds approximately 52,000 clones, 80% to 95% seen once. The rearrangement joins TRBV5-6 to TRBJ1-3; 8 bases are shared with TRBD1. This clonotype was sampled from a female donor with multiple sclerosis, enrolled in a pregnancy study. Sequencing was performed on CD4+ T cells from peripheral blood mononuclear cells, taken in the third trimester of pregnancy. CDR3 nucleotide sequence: TGTGCCAGCAGCATGACAGGGGCTAAGAGAAACACCATATATTTT. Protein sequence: CASSMTGAKRNTIYF.